Listed here is a single T cell receptor beta chain. Individual TCR cDNA molecules each bore their own unique molecular identifier. TCRdb independently ran MiXCR on the 5' RACE reads; one entry per CDR3 protein. Among 90,000 to 95,000 distinct CDR3 sequences listed, 12% were seen once. The CDR3 runs to 14 residues. In germline, CDR1 is DFQATT, CDR2 SNEGSKA (reference sequence). V shed 5 bases and J shed 0 bases, with 11 bases lying between them. Time point specified: sample taken at primary tumor resection. Sequencing covered unsorted whole RNA taken from tumor, nontumor lung or frozen PBMC. The sample is drawn from a study of spatial heterogeneity in lung cancer.

The sequenced sample was PBMCs, obtained at surgery. This receptor was obtained from a male donor with early-stage non-small cell lung cancer. The chain joins TRBV20-1 to TRBJ2-1; no definite D call. The CDR3, as DNA: TGCAGTGCTCCCACTAAAAGCTCCTACAATGAGCAGTTCTTC. Translating it yields CSAPTKSSYNEQFF.